This TCR beta chain emerged from a study of cytomegalovirus exposure and HLA in healthy donors (dated by TCRdb to 2015 to 2018). Study-level background: An earlier analysis of roughly 570 of the donors reported 250 to 350 Gb of sequence data and 100 million to 120 million unique TCR beta sequences obtained from approximately 180 million T cells. Roughly 300 gigabases of sequencing data and tens of millions of unique TCR sequences were included in an early release covering about 700 HLA-typed donors. Of the approximately 400 genotyped donors, 75% to 85% were placed in the genetic ancestry cluster associated with self-reported Caucasian donors. The study aimed to test whether signatures of past pathogen exposure could be identified by cataloging public T cell receptors. Using immunosequencing, the study profiled T cell repertoires from approximately 700 subjects and related those repertoires to cytomegalovirus serostatus. Along with the roughly 710-subject first cohort, a separate validation cohort of 120 different subjects was used. To predict cytomegalovirus infection status, the study brought together high-throughput TCR immunosequencing, statistical association of individual TCRs with disease status, and machine learning. A later analysis re-examined previously published TCR beta repertoires from several hundred donors and added high-resolution HLA genotyping to investigate patterns of TCR occurrence. In the later analysis, no new phenotypic data were used to find candidate immune exposures; instead, reliance was placed on TCR beta sequences and their occurrence across donors. An earlier analysis of around 640 of the donors used high-throughput TCR beta sequencing to judge whether each TCR beta V gene segment behaved as functional or pseudogenic. Donor age, sex, ethnicity and CMV serostatus were collected together with the repertoire data. Genome-wide SNP genotypes for about 55% of the 666 donors were used in a later genetic analysis, which treated that subset as a discovery cohort. All discovery cohort repertoires had been generated on a single sequencing platform. HLA typing included class I and class II loci at four-digit resolution. Typing coverage differed by locus: A, B, C, DRB1 and DQB1 were typed in roughly 620-630 donors, DQA1 in 522, DPA1 in 600 to 610, and DPB1 in around 490. Four to six DR-DQ haplotypes were handled as single units for association and clustering, since linkage in the cohort was strong. Across around 400 genotyped donors of the cohort, an average of approximately 240,000 unique TCR beta nucleotide sequences per donor were sequenced, and roughly a sixth of those sequences were non-productive. Broad study findings and their caveats: Presence/absence analyses assumed roughly uniform sequencing depth across donors, an assumption that may not hold. When HLA alleles, especially DR and DQ, strongly co-occurred, TCR associations were difficult to assign to individual alleles. The authors suggested that the approach could potentially be generalized to other disease states and immunological phenotypes. In a later analysis, HLA-associated TCR beta chains were found to be more clonally expanded and to have lower generation probabilities than equally common non-associated chains. Only TCR beta chains were sequenced in this cohort, and the absence of alpha or paired-chain data limited detectable features. V-gene and J-gene trimming of TCR beta chains was associated with a missense DCLRE1C variant in a later genetic analysis, and the association was replicated in an independent cohort. Correlated functional status among segregating V segments might reflect linkage disequilibrium, but an unknown experimental factor could not be ruled out. The study gave a list of 150 to 200 TCR beta chains associated with cytomegalovirus. A group of highly shared sequence variants was considered likely to be a technical artifact of the sequencing pipeline. Across donors, most TCR sequences were observed very rarely, whereas some public TCRs were present in many individuals. In a later analysis, around 17,000 TCR beta sequences were associated with specific HLA alleles at a false discovery rate of 0.05. In an earlier analysis of some 550 of the donors, most TCR beta V segments were observed in productive rearrangements about 87% or about 30% of the time, broadly matching IMGT annotations. Compared with the approximately 700-donor mean, donors in an Asian-associated ancestry cluster had fewer N-insertions in productive TCRs, according to a later genetic analysis. Because some donors lacked HLA typing at each locus, the association tests relied only on the typed subset. In both the original and validation cohorts, the classifier was reported to diagnose cytomegalovirus status with high specificity and sensitivity. In a later analysis, TCR association rates were found to vary across HLA loci, with the most associated TCRs seen for DRB1 alleles and the fewest for HLA-C alleles. Most CMV-associated TCR beta chains appeared to be HLA-restricted in a later analysis, and the HLA associations seemed to be driven largely by CMV exposure. In vitro tests confirmed that a few of the cytomegalovirus-associated TCR beta chains recognize cytomegalovirus antigens. Because counts were too low, 15 to 20 rarely observed V segments, including chromosome 9 orphons, were excluded from the earlier analysis of around 590 of the donors. Because the 87-base-pair reads could not distinguish some IMGT-functional V segments, including TRBV6-2 and TRBV6-3, those segments were excluded. Several of the top co-occurrence clusters appeared to be linked to parvovirus B19, influenza, CMV and Epstein-Barr virus, according to a later analysis. CMV serostatus was the only immune exposure information available for the cohort. A further reported finding was that TCR beta sequences accurately predicted the HLA-A and HLA-B alleles for most subjects in the first cohort.

As for this clone: Its specific antigen is unknown. It has no much larger one-base neighbor in the sample; base qualities were not kept.

The cohort comprised hundreds of healthy bone marrow donors. At the time of sampling, every cohort member was nominally healthy, though immune exposures that went unrecorded were likely present. The donor was CMV seronegative and belonged to the group of 320 or so seronegative cohort members. A peripheral blood sample was collected from each donor, and TCR beta sequencing was performed on peripheral blood mononuclear cells. Genomic DNA extraction from the blood cell samples was performed with the Qiagen DNeasy Blood Extraction Kit. The germline V gene yields MGHDK for CDR1 and SYGVNS for CDR2. The CDR3 starts with the cysteine, ends with the phenylalanine, and has 14 residues. Only CDR3 DNA remains: 42 bases, in frame from the first base. The germline V end is reduced by 4 bases and the J end by 8 bases; junction bases left unmatched: 9. Library preparation employed the immunoSEQ multiplex PCR assay. A mixture of 60 forward primers for TCR Vbeta segments and 13 reverse primers for TCR Jbeta segments was used in the multiplex PCR. Amplification of the CDR3 region of rearranged TCR beta genes was performed with a multiplex PCR assay on genomic DNA. The Illumina HiSeq System was used to sequence the amplified TCR beta libraries as 87-base-pair reads. Concerning the study's data processing: A later analysis counted tens of millions of unique TCR beta chains across the 550 to 750 repertoires, and some 11 million of these chains were shared by at least two donors. To remove PCR and sequencing errors, raw reads were error-corrected and collapsed into unique sequences using a nearest-neighbor algorithm that merged closely related sequences. Alignment of CDR3 sequences to IMGT reference sequences was used to assign V, D and J gene segments. For a sequence to be retained, a match of at least six nucleotides to both a V gene segment and a J gene segment was required. A rearrangement counted as productive if the CDR3 had no stop codons and remained in frame with V and J, and every other rearrangement counted as non-productive. Following IMGT convention, CDR3 was defined as the stretch from the second conserved V-encoded cysteine to the conserved J-encoded phenylalanine. The earlier analysis of more than 450 of the donors excluded sequences that lacked an unambiguous match to a single V gene segment. In an earlier analysis of some 590 of the donors, a V segment was called functional when productive rearrangements were above 56.7%, and segregating when the standard deviation between donors exceeded 5%. A statistical classification framework was built for diagnosing cytomegalovirus status from the catalog of TCR beta chain sequences. A later analysis assigned V and J genes by comparing TCR nucleotide sequences with IMGT/GENE-DB human TR gene sequences. A later analysis assigned CDR3 sequences and most-parsimonious VDJ recombination scenarios with the TCRdist pipeline. A later analysis defined each TCR beta chain by its CDR3 amino acid sequence plus V-gene family, and excluded reads lacking a unique V-gene family. In a later analysis, nearly 600 highly shared, low-generation-probability nucleotide sequences were removed to address suspected cross-contamination and a sequencing artifact. A later analysis calculated a clonal expansion index for each public chain from normalized within-repertoire ranks of inferred template counts. In a later analysis, generation probabilities were computed using a VDJ recombination model fitted to out-of-frame rearrangements, and the results were checked against IGoR. In a later analysis, hypergeometric tests were used to score TCR-TCR, TCR-HLA and TCR-CMV co-occurrence, with a repertoire-size bias correction applied to TCR pairs. To estimate false discovery rates, a later analysis permuted the HLA or CMV assignments 20 times. In a later analysis, co-occurring TCRs were grouped with DBSCAN, and TCRdist sequence similarity was added when clustering was performed within HLA-allele-positive subsets. Co-occurrence clustering excluded repertoires with fewer than 30,000 or more than 120,000 public chains, plus five with anomalous nucleotide sharing. The table was pulled from immuneACCESS by TCRdb, which kept in-frame rearrangements only. Such tables lose some clones; where checked, under half of the loss comes from unresolved V genes, and the rest has no known cause. Clone size and V and J calls were adopted from that table, with D and trimming inferred from the DNA. Here the sample has approximately 170,000 clones; around 80% occur a single time. Jointly, the top ten make up less than 2.5% of the sample.

The receptor was derived from a male donor in good health and CMV-seronegative. The sample taken for sequencing was PBMCs. The V gene is TRBV25-1 and the J gene is TRBJ1-2, with 8 bases in between that match TRBD1. The sequenced DNA: TGTGCCAGCAGTGTTCCAGGGGGCTTTGGGGGCTACACCTTC. Its translation reads: CASSVPGGFGGYTF.